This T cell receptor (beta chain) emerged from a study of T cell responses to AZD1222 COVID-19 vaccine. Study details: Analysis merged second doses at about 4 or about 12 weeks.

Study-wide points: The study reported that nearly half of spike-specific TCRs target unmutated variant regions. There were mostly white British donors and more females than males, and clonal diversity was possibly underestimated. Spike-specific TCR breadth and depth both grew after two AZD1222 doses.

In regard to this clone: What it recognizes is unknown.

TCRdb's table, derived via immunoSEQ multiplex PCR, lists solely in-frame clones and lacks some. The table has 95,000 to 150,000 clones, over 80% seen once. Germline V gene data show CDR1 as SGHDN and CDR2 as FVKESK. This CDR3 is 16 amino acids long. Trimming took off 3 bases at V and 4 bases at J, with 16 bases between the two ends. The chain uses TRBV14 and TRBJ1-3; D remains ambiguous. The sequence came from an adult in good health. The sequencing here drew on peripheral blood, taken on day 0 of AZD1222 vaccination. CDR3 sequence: CASSQGRLQSGNTIYF. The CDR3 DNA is TGTGCCAGCAGCCAGGGGAGGCTTCAATCAGGAAACACCATATATTTT.